Below are 21 T cell receptor beta chains sequenced from a single sample in a study of blood T cell repertoires in COVID-19. Assay: immunoSEQ multiplex PCR; the TCRdb copy retains only in-frame clones and omits some. This sample has some 96,000 clones, with approximately 86% found just once. Sequencing input: peripheral blood. Receptors originate from a human donor in a cohort sampled during active COVID-19.

The chain has TRBV18 and TRBJ2-3, with 11 bases that match TRBD2. J lost 4 bases, V lost 6 bases, and 9 bases had no gene match. This CDR3 comprises 16 residues. Per the germline V gene, CDR1 is KGHSH and CDR2 is LQKENI. CDR3 bases: TGTGCCAGCTCTCCCGGGACTAGCGGAGCGTCAGATACGCAGTATTTT. This codes for CASSPGTSGASDTQYF.

V gene TRBV27 combines with J gene TRBJ2-3; no clear D. V lost 0 bases, J lost 2 bases, and 3 bases lay in between. Germline V lookup: CDR1 MNHEY, CDR2 SMNVEV (reference sequence). The CDR3 has 13 amino acids. DNA of the CDR3: TGTGCCAGCAGTTTATCGTACACAGATACGCAGTATTTT. Its protein is CASSLSYTDTQYF.

The chain recombines TRBV12-3 or TRBV12-4 with TRBJ1-1; no clear D gene. The V end was cut by 2 bases, the J end by 5 bases, with 9 bases between. The CDR3 is made up of 13 amino acids. This CDR3 reads CASSLLRATEAFF. The CDR3 DNA reads TGTGCCAGCAGTTTATTGCGGGCAACTGAAGCTTTCTTT.

J is TRBJ1-5 and V is TRBV23-1; D perhaps matches TRBD1 (6 bases). TRBV23-1 is placed among ORFs of uncertain function. Trimming cost V 5 bases and J 1 base, with 9 bases left between them. CDR3 length equals 14 residues. Here the CDR3 reads CASSTRGSNQPQHF. The CDR3 DNA sequence: TGCGCCAGCAGTACCAGGGGCAGCAATCAGCCCCAGCATTTT.

The chain couples TRBV2 to TRBJ1-6, with 8 bases identical to TRBD1. V dropped 2 bases and J dropped 7; count of bases not matched to a gene: 4. This CDR3 contains 15 residues. Germline V gene data show CDR1 as SNHLY and CDR2 as FYNNEI. The CDR3 reads CASSESQGANSPLHF. Here the CDR3 DNA reads TGTGCCAGCAGTGAATCGCAGGGGGCGAATTCACCCCTCCACTTT.

The rearrangement joins TRBV4-1 to TRBJ1-1; D is ambiguous. This CDR3 is 14 amino acids long. Trimming cost V 1 base and J 4 bases, with 10 bases left between them. Germline V gene sequence: CDR1 MGHRA, CDR2 YSYEKL. CDR3 residues: CASSQVGVRTEAFF. The CDR3 nucleotides read TGCGCCAGCAGCCAAGTGGGAGTTCGCACTGAAGCTTTCTTT.

The CDR3 reads CASSLAGEGEQYF. CDR3 bases: TGTGCCAGCAGCTTAGCAGGGGAGGGGGAGCAGTACTTC. The gene calls are TRBV7-8 and TRBJ2-7; 7 bases map to TRBD2. CDR1 and CDR2 (germline): SGHVS, FQNEAQ. The junction had 3 bases not matched to a gene; V was cut back by 0 bases and J by 7 bases. This CDR3 is 13 amino acids long. Full variable domain (outside the CDR3, taken from reference TRBV7-8 and TRBJ2-7): GAGVSQSPRYKVAKRGQDVALRCDPISGHVSLFWYQQALGQGPEFLTYFQNEAQLDKSGLPSDRFFAERPEGSVSTLKIQRTQQEDSAVYLCASSLAGEGEQYFGPGTRLTVT.

The genes are TRBV29-1 and TRBJ2-1; tentatively, D is TRBD2 (6 bases). Germline V gene lookup returns CDR1 SQVTM and CDR2 ANQGSEA. This CDR3 is built from 14 residues. V lost 5 bases and J 0 bases, leaving 11 bases between the germline ends. CDR3 sequence: CSVRDSSSYNEQFF. The CDR3 bases are TGCAGCGTTCGGGACTCCAGCTCCTACAATGAGCAGTTCTTC.

The chain uses TRBV29-1 and TRBJ2-4; TRBD2 aligns across 9 bases. CDR3 length: 16 residues. Per germline, CDR1 SQVTM and CDR2 ANQGSEA. Trimming cost V 5 bases and J 8 bases; bases outside gene matches: 16. CDR3 DNA: TGCAGCGTTACCCATAAGCGGGAGGCAAGAAACCACATTCAGTACTTC. Amino acids: CSVTHKREARNHIQYF.

The V call is TRBV5-1, the J call TRBJ2-6; D not resolved. The CDR3 contains 14 residues. The germline V gene has CDR1 SGHRS and CDR2 YFSETQ. Trimming cost V 3 bases and J 0 bases, with 4 bases left between them. For the CDR3, the DNA is TGCGCCAGCAGCTCCGTCTCTGGGGCCAACGTCCTGACTTTC. This codes for CASSSVSGANVLTF. The entire variable domain, with the rest obtained from reference TRBV5-1 and TRBJ2-6, is as follows: KAGVTQTPRYLIKTRGQQVTLSCSPISGHRSVSWYQQTPGQGLQFLFEYFSETQRNKGNFPGRFSGRQFSNSRSEMNVSTLELGDSALYLCASSSVSGANVLTFGAGSRLTVL.

This chain's CDR3 is CASSPGLAGGGVVKNIQYF. In nucleotides, the CDR3 is TGCGCCAGCAGCCCAGGACTAGCGGGAGGAGGTGTAGTCAAAAACATTCAGTACTTC. The chain has TRBV5-1 and TRBJ2-4; TRBD2 matches 14 bases. Losses at the gene ends were 4 bases for V and 3 bases for J; bases not matched to a gene: 12. There are 19 residues in the CDR3. Germline V CDR1 and CDR2: SGHRS, YFSETQ.

This clone has a count of ten or more. The rearrangement links TRBV6-5 to TRBJ2-5; 10 nucleotides line up with TRBD2. V dropped 4 bases and J dropped 9; count of bases not matched to a gene: 14. This CDR3 region has 16 residues. Germline CDR1 is MNHEY and CDR2 is SVGAGI. The CDR3 loop is CASSSGLAGGPGAQYF. The CDR3 coding sequence is TGTGCCAGCAGTTCTGGTTTAGCGGGGGGACCGGGGGCCCAGTACTTC.

This chain links TRBV21-1 with TRBJ1-5; TRBD1 reflects the table's D call only, with no check against the DNA. TRBV21-1 is a recognized pseudogene. This CDR3 contains 20 residues. CDR3 protein: CASSKTVHNKGQGPNQPQHF. CDR3 sequence (DNA): TGTGCCAGCAGCAAGACCGTACATAACAAGGGGCAGGGTCCCAATCAGCCCCAGCATTTT.

The chain recombines TRBV19 with TRBJ2-3, with a tentative D call TRBD1 (5 bases). From germline, CDR1 is LNHDA and CDR2 SQIVND (reference sequence). The CDR3 totals 14 residues. Trimming shortened V by 3 bases and J by 5 bases, and 12 bases separated the two germline ends. The CDR3 DNA is TGTGCCAGTAGTATCGACAGAAGGAAAGATACGCAGTATTTT. Its translation is CASSIDRRKDTQYF. The full variable domain, in which reference TRBV19 and TRBJ2-3 provide the parts outside the CDR3, is DGGITQSPKYLFRKEGQNVTLSCEQNLNHDAMYWYRQDPGQGLRLIYYSQIVNDFQKGDIAEGYSVSREKKESFPLTVTSAQKNPTAFYLCASSIDRRKDTQYFGPGTRLTVL.

CDR3 amino acids: CASSLGREGTGELFF. CDR3 in DNA: TGTGCCAGCAGCTTGGGGCGGGAGGGCACCGGGGAGCTGTTTTTT. V gene TRBV5-4 combines with J gene TRBJ2-2, with TRBD2 identical over 9 bases. CDR1 is SGHNT, CDR2 YYREEE, per germline (reference sequence). The CDR3 is made up of 15 amino acids. V was clipped by 0 bases and J by 4 bases; unmatched bases: 1.

The CDR3 protein is CASSRRAFDTDTQYF. CDR3 bases: TGTGCCAGCAGCAGGCGGGCGTTTGACACAGATACGCAGTATTTT. This chain uses TRBV11-2 with TRBJ2-3, with D perhaps TRBD2 (5 bases). Germline CDR1 and CDR2: SGHAT and FQNNGV. Trimming took off 5 bases at V and 2 bases at J, with 14 bases between the two ends. The CDR3 length is 15 residues.

Only a few counts were recorded for this clone. The rearrangement uses TRBV29-1 and TRBJ2-7; 7 bases line up with TRBD2. This CDR3 is built from 11 residues. Germline CDR1 and CDR2: SQVTM and ANQGSEA. The DNA of the CDR3 is TGCTCGGCGGGCGGGAGCCACGAGCAGTACTTC. Residues: CSAGGSHEQYF.

This clone was counted only a few times. The chain couples TRBV7-2 to TRBJ2-3; tentatively, D is TRBD2 (6 bases). V gave up 7 bases and J gave up 6 bases, with 14 bases separating them. From germline, CDR1 is SGHTA and CDR2 FQGNSA. The CDR3 is made up of 13 amino acids. Written as DNA, the CDR3 is TGTGCCAGCACCCCCCTTGGGGGGGATACGCAGTATTTT. Protein: CASTPLGGDTQYF. Full variable domain (rest looked up from reference TRBV7-2 and TRBJ2-3): GAGVSQSPSNKVTEKGKDVELRCDPISGHTALYWYRQSLGQGLEFLIYFQGNSAPDKSGLPSDRFSAERTGGSVSTLTIQRTQQEDSAVYLCASTPLGGDTQYFGPGTRLTVL.

The chain has TRBV7-9 and TRBJ1-2, with D perhaps TRBD1 (5 bases). V lost 8 bases, J lost 4 bases, and 11 bases lay in between. The germline CDR1 and CDR2 sequences are SEHNR and FQNEAQ (reference sequence). The CDR3 loop spans 12 amino acids. CDR3 nucleotide sequence: TGTGCCAGCCTGGACACCCCCTATGGCTACACCTTC. The encoded protein is CASLDTPYGYTF.

Only a few counts were recorded for this clone. The V gene is TRBV28, the J gene TRBJ1-2; tentative D call: TRBD1 (6 bases). The CDR3 totals 14 residues. Germline V CDR1 and CDR2: MDHEN, SYDVKM. V shed 5 bases and J shed 0 bases, with 10 bases lying between them. CDR3 bases: TGTGCCAGCAGTCTCCGGACAGCTAACTATGGCTACACCTTC. It encodes CASSLRTANYGYTF.

J is TRBJ2-1 and V is TRBV28; TRBD2 aligns across 8 bases. V lost 7 bases to trimming and J lost 4 bases; unmatched junction nucleotides: 9. Germline V lookup: CDR1 MDHEN, CDR2 SYDVKM. The CDR3 spans 15 residues. The CDR3 spells CASTKREKGYNEQFF. The CDR3 DNA sequence: TGTGCCAGCACCAAGCGGGAGAAGGGGTACAATGAGCAGTTCTTC.